Below, 2 T cell receptor beta chains from the same sample are listed, as sequenced in a study of OX40 agonist ivuxolimab in advanced cancers. To prepare the library, the immunoSEQ multiplex PCR assay was applied. The clones in this table, taken by TCRdb from immuneACCESS, are in-frame only. Not every clone is retained; where verified, under half of the shortfall comes from an unresolved V gene, and the cause of the rest is unknown. The sample table lists tens of thousands of clones, roughly 90% of them with a count of one. The ten largest clones take up approximately 4.6% of the sample. The starting material was CD4+ or CD8+ T cells sorted from blood, obtained in a trial of the OX40 agonist ivuxolimab. The receptors come from an adult with an advanced solid tumor such as melanoma, head and neck, liver or kidney cancer.

The chain employs TRBV4-2 and TRBJ2-1; 8 nucleotides match TRBD2. There are 17 residues in the CDR3. Germline CDR1 and CDR2: LGHNA and YNFKEQ. V trimming: 0 bases; J trimming: 1 base; junction bases outside the gene matches: 5. The CDR3 protein is CASSQDPAGASYNEQFF. The CDR3 nucleotides read TGTGCCAGCAGCCAAGACCCAGCGGGAGCATCCTACAATGAGCAGTTCTTC.

The V gene is TRBV4-1, the J gene TRBJ1-5; tentatively, D is TRBD1 (5 bases). CDR1 and CDR2 from the germline V gene are MGHRA and YSYEKL. Trimming removed 0 bases from V and 9 bases from J, with 15 bases in between. This CDR3 spans 15 amino acids. CDR3 loop: CASSQDLGASAPQHF. In DNA form, the CDR3 reads TGCGCCAGCAGCCAAGATCTCGGGGCGAGCGCGCCCCAGCATTTT.